This T cell receptor (beta chain) was sequenced in a study of CD8 T cells in Susac syndrome. Controls were drawn from healthy donors and were matched for age and sex. TEMRA cells were enriched by FACS, while CD8+ and CD4+ T cells were obtained through a negative isolation that was performed magnetically. With random hexamers, reverse transcription was performed on about 0.45 to 1 ug of RNA. Amplification of TCR beta CDR3 used immunoSEQ multiplex PCR across 54 Vbeta and 13 Jbeta. TCRdb itself ran the immunoSEQ multiplex PCR reads through MiXCR, one entry per CDR3 protein. The sample lists approximately 160,000 distinct CDR3 sequences, about 94% seen once, with around 0.13% in the top ten. The CDR3 is 15 residues long. The V segment lost 3 bases and the J segment 6 bases; nucleotides outside the gene matches: 8.

J is TRBJ1-5 and V is TRBV12-3 or TRBV12-4, with 7 nucleotides matching TRBD1. This receptor was taken from a human donor in good health. The specimen sequenced was CD4+ T cells from PBMCs. Here the CDR3 DNA reads TGTGCCAGCAGTTTGGCTGACAGGGCGGGTCAGCCCCAGCATTTT. It encodes CASSLADRAGQPQHF.